These T cell receptor beta chains were read from a single sample in a study of regulatory T cells in long-lasting Graves disease. TCRdb redid the calling of the multiplex PCR reads with MiXCR, one entry per CDR3 protein. This table has over 350,000 distinct CDR3 sequences, roughly 15% appearing once. The data also belong to a second study, concerning T cells in Graves' hyperthyroidism and ophthalmopathy.

Sequencing was performed on peripheral blood mononuclear cells (PBMCs), taken at new diagnosis, from a patient treated with antithyroid drugs. Receptor source: a woman between 50 and 59 years old with Graves disease. Both conserved end residues are part of each CDR3. Fields, in order: V gene, D gene, J gene, clone size, CDR3 DNA, CDR3 protein. A D gene is named only where the DNA matches it firmly. A row's size may be missing; if present it is once, few, many or a size class.

V: TRBV3-1; D: .; J: TRBJ1-4; size: .; DNA: TGTGCCAGCAGCCAAGACCCGGCTGCAACTAATGAAAAACTGTTTTTT; CDR3: CASSQDPAATNEKLFF
V: TRBV7-9; D: .; J: TRBJ2-2; size: many; DNA: TGTGCCAGCAGCCCAACGCGAACTGAACCGAACACCGGGGAGCTGTTTTTT; CDR3: CASSPTRTEPNTGELFF
V: TRBV30; D: .; J: TRBJ1-5; size: many; DNA: TGTGCCTGGAGTGTAGGTTCTGGTCAGCCCCAGCATTTT; CDR3: CAWSVGSGQPQHF
V: TRBV12-3/TRBV12-4; D: TRBD1; J: TRBJ2-6; size: .; DNA: TGTGCCAGCAGTCCGGGACAGGGGATCTCTGGGGCCAACGTCCTGACTTTC; CDR3: CASSPGQGISGANVLTF
V: TRBV6-4; D: .; J: TRBJ2-6; size: .; DNA: TGTGCCAGCAGTGAGAACTTCAGCCCAAGCTGGGCCAACGTCCTGACTTTC; CDR3: CASSENFSPSWANVLTF
V: TRBV10-3; D: TRBD1; J: TRBJ2-5; size: many; DNA: TGTGCCATCCTGGACAGGGGGAGAGAGACCCAGTACTTC; CDR3: CAILDRGRETQYF
V: TRBV5-1; D: TRBD2; J: TRBJ2-4; size: few; DNA: TGCGCCAGCAGCTTGGGGGCGGGAGGGCCTAAGACCAAAAACATTCAGTACTTC; CDR3: CASSLGAGGPKTKNIQYF
V: TRBV6-1; D: .; J: TRBJ2-7; size: many; DNA: TGTGCCAGCACCGGCCCCGGGACTGACTCCTACGAGCAGTACTTC; CDR3: CASTGPGTDSYEQYF
V: TRBV11-3; D: .; J: TRBJ2-7; size: many; DNA: TGTGCCAGCAGCTTAGGAGCTCCGAACTACGAGCAGTACTTC; CDR3: CASSLGAPNYEQYF
V: TRBV2; D: .; J: TRBJ2-7; size: many; DNA: TGTGCCAGCAGACGCTCCTGGCTCGGACGGAGCTACGAGCAGTACTTC; CDR3: CASRRSWLGRSYEQYF
V: TRBV28; D: TRBD1; J: TRBJ2-7; size: many; DNA: TGTGCCAGCAGTTTGGGTGACAGGGCGAGGTACGAGCAGTACTTC; CDR3: CASSLGDRARYEQYF
V: TRBV10-3; D: .; J: TRBJ2-1; size: many; DNA: TGTGCCATCGCGGGTATCGGGGTTCACAATGAGCAGTTCTTC; CDR3: CAIAGIGVHNEQFF
V: TRBV3-1; D: TRBD1; J: TRBJ1-6; size: many; DNA: TGTGCCAGCAGCCAAGAAGGACAGGGTAATTCACCCCTCCACTTT; CDR3: CASSQEGQGNSPLHF
V: TRBV6-1; D: .; J: TRBJ2-3; size: many; DNA: TGTGCCAGCAGCCAAGTGCAGGGCGCAGATACGCAGTATTTT; CDR3: CASSQVQGADTQYF
V: TRBV14; D: .; J: TRBJ2-5; size: .; DNA: TGTGCCAGCAGCCACGGACCTAATCATCAAGAGACCCAGTACTTC; CDR3: CASSHGPNHQETQYF
V: TRBV7-3; D: .; J: TRBJ2-2; size: many; DNA: TGTGCCAGCAGCACACAGGGACCCGGGGAGCTGTTTTTT; CDR3: CASSTQGPGELFF
V: TRBV6-1; D: TRBD2; J: TRBJ2-5; size: many; DNA: TGTGCCAGCAGTCTTAGGACTAGCGGGAGTGGGACCCAGTACTTC; CDR3: CASSLRTSGSGTQYF
V: TRBV7-2; D: TRBD2; J: TRBJ2-1; size: once; DNA: TGTGCCAGCAGCCCTATTCGACTAGCGGGAGGCAACAATGAGCAGTTCTTC; CDR3: CASSPIRLAGGNNEQFF
V: TRBV2; D: .; J: TRBJ2-1; size: many; DNA: TGTGCCAGCAGTGAATGGCTAGATGGTGAGCAGTTCTTC; CDR3: CASSEWLDGEQFF
V: TRBV7-9; D: .; J: TRBJ2-1; size: many; DNA: TGTGCCAGCAGCTTAGCTCCCCACAATGAGCAGTTCTTC; CDR3: CASSLAPHNEQFF
V: TRBV12-3/TRBV12-4; D: TRBD1; J: TRBJ2-7; size: many; DNA: TGTGCCAGCAGTTCCCGGGACAGGGGGCGCGGGCGGAATGGGGAGCAGTACTTC; CDR3: CASSSRDRGRGRNGEQYF
V: TRBV19; D: TRBD2; J: TRBJ2-7; size: few; DNA: TGTGCCAGTAGTATGGCGGGAGTCTACGAGCAGTACTTC; CDR3: CASSMAGVYEQYF
V: TRBV4-3; D: .; J: TRBJ2-5; size: .; DNA: TGCGCCAGCAGCCAAGGCCGGTCGGACGGGGAGACCCAGTACTTC; CDR3: CASSQGRSDGETQYF
V: TRBV20-1; D: TRBD2; J: TRBJ2-3; size: many; DNA: TGCAGTGCTGGACAGACTAGCGGCACAGATACGCAGTATTTT; CDR3: CSAGQTSGTDTQYF
V: TRBV5-1; D: TRBD1; J: TRBJ2-3; size: .; DNA: TGCGCCAGCAGCCCGTACAGACAGGGAGATACGCAGTATTTT; CDR3: CASSPYRQGDTQYF
V: TRBV2; D: TRBD1; J: TRBJ2-7; size: few; DNA: TGTGCCAGCAGTGGGGACAGCTACGAGCGGTACTTC; CDR3: CASSGDSYERYF
V: TRBV30; D: .; J: TRBJ1-2; size: many; DNA: TGTGCCTGGAGTGAGAGACTCGACAGTAACTATGGCTACACCTTC; CDR3: CAWSERLDSNYGYTF
V: TRBV10-2; D: TRBD1; J: TRBJ1-5; size: few; DNA: TGCGCCAGCAGTGAAGTCAGGGGGGATCAGCCCCAGCATTTT; CDR3: CASSEVRGDQPQHF
V: TRBV27; D: .; J: TRBJ2-5; size: .; DNA: TGTGCCAGCAGTTTTCAGGGGACGGAGACCCAGTACTTC; CDR3: CASSFQGTETQYF
V: TRBV10-3; D: TRBD2; J: TRBJ2-3; size: few; DNA: TGTGCCATCAGTGATACTAGCGGGGCAGATACGCAGTATTTT; CDR3: CAISDTSGADTQYF
V: TRBV5-6; D: .; J: TRBJ2-7; size: many; DNA: TGTGCCAGCAGCTTGACCCGGCGGAGCGAGCAGTACTTC; CDR3: CASSLTRRSEQYF
V: TRBV5-8; D: TRBD2; J: TRBJ2-3; size: .; DNA: TGTGCCAGCAGACCAGCGGGAGCGGGAGTGGCTGATACGCAGTATTTT; CDR3: CASRPAGAGVADTQYF
V: TRBV6-1; D: TRBD1; J: TRBJ2-2; size: .; DNA: TGTGCCAGCAGTGTTCTACAGGGGGCGAACACCGGGGAGCTGTTTTTT; CDR3: CASSVLQGANTGELFF
V: TRBV7-8; D: TRBD2; J: TRBJ2-7; size: many; DNA: TGTGCCAGCAGCTCCCGGAGATTGGGCTTAGCGGGTACCTACGAGCAGTACTTC; CDR3: CASSSRRLGLAGTYEQYF
V: TRBV20-1; D: TRBD1; J: TRBJ1-1; size: few; DNA: TGCAGTGCTAGAGGACAGGGTAACGTGGTCACTGAAGCTTTCTTT; CDR3: CSARGQGNVVTEAFF
V: TRBV30; D: .; J: TRBJ2-7; size: .; DNA: TGTGCCTGGAGTACATCCGGGGAGCAGTACTTC; CDR3: CAWSTSGEQYF
V: TRBV29-1; D: .; J: TRBJ2-1; size: .; DNA: TGCAGCGTTGAAGATAACAGATACAATGAGCAGTTCTTC; CDR3: CSVEDNRYNEQFF
V: TRBV12-3/TRBV12-4; D: TRBD1; J: TRBJ2-3; size: .; DNA: TGTGCCACGTACCCGACAGGGGGCGCAGATACGCAGTATTTT; CDR3: CATYPTGGADTQYF
V: TRBV15; D: .; J: TRBJ1-5; size: few; DNA: TGTGCCACCAGCAGAGATCGAGTTCAGCCCCAGCATTTT; CDR3: CATSRDRVQPQHF
V: TRBV12-3/TRBV12-4; D: .; J: TRBJ2-3; size: many; DNA: TGTGCCAGCAGTTTAGCAGGGGATAAGGCGCAGTATTTT; CDR3: CASSLAGDKAQYF
V: TRBV2; D: .; J: TRBJ2-6; size: few; DNA: TGTGCCAGCAGTGAGGAGAGTGTGGCTGGGGCCAACGTCCTGACTTTC; CDR3: CASSEESVAGANVLTF
V: TRBV11-2; D: .; J: TRBJ2-7; size: many; DNA: TGTGCCAGCAGCTTAGATTCGGACAGACTCTACGAGCAGTACTTC; CDR3: CASSLDSDRLYEQYF